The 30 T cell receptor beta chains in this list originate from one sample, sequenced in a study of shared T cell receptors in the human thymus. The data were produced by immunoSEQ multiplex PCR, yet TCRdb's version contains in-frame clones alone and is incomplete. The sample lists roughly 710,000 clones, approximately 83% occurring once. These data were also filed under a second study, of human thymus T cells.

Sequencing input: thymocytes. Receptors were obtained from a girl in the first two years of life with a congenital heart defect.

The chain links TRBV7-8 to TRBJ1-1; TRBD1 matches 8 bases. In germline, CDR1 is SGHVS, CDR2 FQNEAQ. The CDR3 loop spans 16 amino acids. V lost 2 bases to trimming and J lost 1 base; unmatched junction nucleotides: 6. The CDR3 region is CASSLTSGTGNTEAFF. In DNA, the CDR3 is TGTGCCAGCAGCTTAACCTCCGGGACAGGGAACACTGAAGCTTTCTTT.

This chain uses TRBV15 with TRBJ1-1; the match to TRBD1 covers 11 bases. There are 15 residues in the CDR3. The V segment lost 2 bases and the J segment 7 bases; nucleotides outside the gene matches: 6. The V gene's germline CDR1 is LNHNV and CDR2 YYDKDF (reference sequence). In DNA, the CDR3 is TGTGCCACCAGCAGAACCAGGGACAGGGGGAGTGAAGCTTTCTTT. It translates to CATSRTRDRGSEAFF. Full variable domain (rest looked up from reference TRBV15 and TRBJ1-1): DAMVIQNPRYQVTQFGKPVTLSCSQTLNHNVMYWYQQKSSQAPKLLFHYYDKDFNNEADTPDNFQSRRPNTSFCFLDIRSPGLGDTAMYLCATSRTRDRGSEAFFGQGTRLTVV.

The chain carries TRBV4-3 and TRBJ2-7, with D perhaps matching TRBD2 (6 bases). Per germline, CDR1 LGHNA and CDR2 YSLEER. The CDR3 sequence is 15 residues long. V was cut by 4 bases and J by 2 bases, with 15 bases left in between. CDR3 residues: CASSRDRDFPYEQYF. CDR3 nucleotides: TGCGCCAGCAGCCGCGACCGGGACTTTCCCTACGAGCAGTACTTC.

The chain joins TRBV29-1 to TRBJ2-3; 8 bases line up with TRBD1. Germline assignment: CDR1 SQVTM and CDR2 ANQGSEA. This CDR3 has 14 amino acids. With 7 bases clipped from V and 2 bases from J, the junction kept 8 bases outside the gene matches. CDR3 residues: CSDTGTGYTDTQYF. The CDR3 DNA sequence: TGCAGCGACACCGGGACAGGCTACACAGATACGCAGTATTTT.

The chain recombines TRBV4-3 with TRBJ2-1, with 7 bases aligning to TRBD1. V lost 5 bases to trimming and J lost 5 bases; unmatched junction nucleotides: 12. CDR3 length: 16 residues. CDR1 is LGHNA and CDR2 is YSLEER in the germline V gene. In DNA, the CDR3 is TGCGCCAGCAGCTGTGACAAGGGGACAGAAAACAATGAGCAGTTCTTC. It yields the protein CASSCDKGTENNEQFF.

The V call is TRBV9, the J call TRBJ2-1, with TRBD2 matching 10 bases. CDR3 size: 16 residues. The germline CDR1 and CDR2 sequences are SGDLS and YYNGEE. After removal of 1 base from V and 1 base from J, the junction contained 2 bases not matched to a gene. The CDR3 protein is CASSVKGLASYNEQFF. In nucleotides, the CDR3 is TGTGCCAGCAGCGTAAAGGGACTAGCGTCCTACAATGAGCAGTTCTTC.

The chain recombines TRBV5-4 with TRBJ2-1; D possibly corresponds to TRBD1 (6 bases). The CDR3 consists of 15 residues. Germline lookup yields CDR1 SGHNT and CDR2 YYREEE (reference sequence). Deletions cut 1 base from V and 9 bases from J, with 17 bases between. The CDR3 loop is CASSLSRGDSSEQFF. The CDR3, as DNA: TGTGCCAGCAGCTTGTCCAGGGGAGATTCATCTGAGCAGTTCTTC. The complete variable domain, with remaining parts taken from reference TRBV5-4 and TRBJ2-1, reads ETGVTQSPTHLIKTRGQQVTLRCSSQSGHNTVSWYQQALGQGPQFIFQYYREEENGRGNFPPRFSGLQFPNYSSELNVNALELDDSALYLCASSLSRGDSSEQFFGPGTRLTVL.

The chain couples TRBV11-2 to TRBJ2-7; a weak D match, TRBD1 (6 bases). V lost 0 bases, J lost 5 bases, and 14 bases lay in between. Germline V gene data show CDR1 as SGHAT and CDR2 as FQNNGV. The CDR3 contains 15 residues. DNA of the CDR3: TGTGCCAGCAGCTTAGAAGGCAGGGGAGCAAACGAGCAGTACTTC. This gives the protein CASSLEGRGANEQYF.

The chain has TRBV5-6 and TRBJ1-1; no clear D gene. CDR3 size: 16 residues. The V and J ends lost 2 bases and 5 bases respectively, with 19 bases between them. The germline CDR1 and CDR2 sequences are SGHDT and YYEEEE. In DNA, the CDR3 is TGTGCCAGCAGCTTTCGACAAAAAGCCCCGGGGACTGAAGCTTTCTTT. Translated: CASSFRQKAPGTEAFF.

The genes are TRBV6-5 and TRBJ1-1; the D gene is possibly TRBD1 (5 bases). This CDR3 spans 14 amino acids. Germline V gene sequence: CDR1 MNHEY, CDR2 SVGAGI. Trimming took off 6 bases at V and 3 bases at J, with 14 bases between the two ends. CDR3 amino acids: CASSRAAVDTEAFF. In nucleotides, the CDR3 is TGTGCCAGCAGCAGGGCCGCAGTGGACACTGAAGCTTTCTTT.

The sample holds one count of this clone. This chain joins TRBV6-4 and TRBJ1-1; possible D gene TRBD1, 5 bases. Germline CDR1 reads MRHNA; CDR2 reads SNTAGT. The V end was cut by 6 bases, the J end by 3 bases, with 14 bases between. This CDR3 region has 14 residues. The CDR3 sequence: CASRYQGGDTEAFF. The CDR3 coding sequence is TGTGCCAGCAGATATCAGGGTGGGGACACTGAAGCTTTCTTT.

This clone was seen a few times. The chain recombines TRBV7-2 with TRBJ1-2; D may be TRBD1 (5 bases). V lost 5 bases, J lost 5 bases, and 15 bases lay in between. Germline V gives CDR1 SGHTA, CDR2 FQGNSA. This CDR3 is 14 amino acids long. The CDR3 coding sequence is TGTGCCAGCAGCGCGGGACGGCGGCCTTATGGCTACACCTTC. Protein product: CASSAGRRPYGYTF.

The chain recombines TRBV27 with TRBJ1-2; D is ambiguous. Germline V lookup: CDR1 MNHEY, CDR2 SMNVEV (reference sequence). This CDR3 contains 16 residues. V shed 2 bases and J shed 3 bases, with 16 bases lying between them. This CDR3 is CASSLIGPDGDYGYTF. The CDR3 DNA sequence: TGTGCCAGCAGTTTAATTGGTCCCGACGGGGACTATGGCTACACCTTC.

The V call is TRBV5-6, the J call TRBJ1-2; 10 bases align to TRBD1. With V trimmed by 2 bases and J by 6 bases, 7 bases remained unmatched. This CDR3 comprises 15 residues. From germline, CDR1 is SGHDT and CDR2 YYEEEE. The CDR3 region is CASSFMGQGKDGYTF. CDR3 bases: TGTGCCAGCAGCTTCATGGGACAGGGGAAAGATGGCTACACCTTC.

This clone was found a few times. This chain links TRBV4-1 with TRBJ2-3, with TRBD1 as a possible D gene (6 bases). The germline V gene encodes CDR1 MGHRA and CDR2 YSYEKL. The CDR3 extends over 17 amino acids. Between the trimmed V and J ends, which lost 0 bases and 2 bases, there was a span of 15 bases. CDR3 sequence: CASSQDEAGVDTDTQYF. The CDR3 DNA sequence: TGCGCCAGCAGCCAAGATGAGGCAGGGGTGGACACAGATACGCAGTATTTT.

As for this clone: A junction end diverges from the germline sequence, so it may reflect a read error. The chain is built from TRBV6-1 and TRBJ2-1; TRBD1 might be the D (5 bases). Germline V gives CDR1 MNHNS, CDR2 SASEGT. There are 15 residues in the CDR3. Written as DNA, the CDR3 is TGTGTCAGCAGTGTGCGAAGAGAGCAGGGTAGGGAGCAGTTCTTC. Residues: CVSSVRREQGREQFF.

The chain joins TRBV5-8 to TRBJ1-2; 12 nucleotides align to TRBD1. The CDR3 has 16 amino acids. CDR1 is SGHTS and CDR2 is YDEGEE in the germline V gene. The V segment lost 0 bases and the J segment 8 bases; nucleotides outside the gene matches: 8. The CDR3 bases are TGTGCCAGCAGCTTGGGGACGGGACAGGGGGCGTTAGGCTACACCTTC. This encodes CASSLGTGQGALGYTF.

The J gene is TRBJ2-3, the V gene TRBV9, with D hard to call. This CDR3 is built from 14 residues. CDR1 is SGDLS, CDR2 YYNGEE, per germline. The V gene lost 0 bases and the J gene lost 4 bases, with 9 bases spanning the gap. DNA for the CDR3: TGTGCCAGCAGCGTAGAGGTAGAGGCAGATACGCAGTATTTT. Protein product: CASSVEVEADTQYF.

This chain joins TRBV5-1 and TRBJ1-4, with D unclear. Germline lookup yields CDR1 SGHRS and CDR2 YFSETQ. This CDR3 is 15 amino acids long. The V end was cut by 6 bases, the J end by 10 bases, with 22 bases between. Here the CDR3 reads CASTFRPFLGGKLFF. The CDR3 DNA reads TGCGCCAGCACCTTTAGACCGTTCTTGGGAGGAAAACTGTTTTTT. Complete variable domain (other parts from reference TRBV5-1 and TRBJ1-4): KAGVTQTPRYLIKTRGQQVTLSCSPISGHRSVSWYQQTPGQGLQFLFEYFSETQRNKGNFPGRFSGRQFSNSRSEMNVSTLELGDSALYLCASTFRPFLGGKLFFGSGTQLSVL.

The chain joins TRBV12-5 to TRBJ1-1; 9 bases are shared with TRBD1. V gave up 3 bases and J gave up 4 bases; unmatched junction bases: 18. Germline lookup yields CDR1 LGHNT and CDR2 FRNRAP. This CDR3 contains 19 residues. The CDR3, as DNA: TGTGCTAGTGGTTTAGAAAATGAGGGTTGGGGACAGGGAGGCACTGAAGCTTTCTTT. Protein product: CASGLENEGWGQGGTEAFF.

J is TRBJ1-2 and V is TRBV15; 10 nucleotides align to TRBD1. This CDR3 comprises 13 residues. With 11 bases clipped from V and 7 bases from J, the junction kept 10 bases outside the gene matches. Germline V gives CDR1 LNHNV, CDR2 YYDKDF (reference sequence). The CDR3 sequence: CAATTGGLGGYTF. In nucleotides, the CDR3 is TGTGCCGCAACGACAGGGGGCCTGGGTGGCTACACCTTC.

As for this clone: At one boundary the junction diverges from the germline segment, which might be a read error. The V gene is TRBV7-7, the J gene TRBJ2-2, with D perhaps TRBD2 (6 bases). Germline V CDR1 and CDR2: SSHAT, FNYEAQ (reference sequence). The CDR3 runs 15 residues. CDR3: CASSLGQAGPGELFF. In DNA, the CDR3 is TGTGCTAGCAGCTTAGGGCAGGCGGGGCCCGGGGAGCTGTTTTTT.

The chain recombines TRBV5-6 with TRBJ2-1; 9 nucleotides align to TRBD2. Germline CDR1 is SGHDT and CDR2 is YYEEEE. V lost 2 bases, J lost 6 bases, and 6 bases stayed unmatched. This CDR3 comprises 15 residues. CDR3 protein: CASSFEAGGPNEQFF. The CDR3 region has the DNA TGTGCCAGCAGCTTCGAAGCGGGGGGCCCCAATGAGCAGTTCTTC.

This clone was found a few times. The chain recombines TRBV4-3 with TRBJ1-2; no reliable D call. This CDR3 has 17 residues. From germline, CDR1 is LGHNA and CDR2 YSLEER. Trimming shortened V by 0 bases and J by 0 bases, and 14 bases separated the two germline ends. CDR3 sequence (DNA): TGCGCCAGCAGCCAAGATAAAACGGAGGCCCCTAACTATGGCTACACCTTC. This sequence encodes CASSQDKTEAPNYGYTF.

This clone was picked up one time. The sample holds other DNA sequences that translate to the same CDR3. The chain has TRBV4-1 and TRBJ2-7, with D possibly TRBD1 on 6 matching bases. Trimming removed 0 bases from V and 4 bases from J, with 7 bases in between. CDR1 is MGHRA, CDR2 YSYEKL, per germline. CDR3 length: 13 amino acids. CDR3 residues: CASSQDQGYEQYF. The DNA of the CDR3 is TGCGCCAGCAGCCAAGATCAGGGGTACGAGCAGTACTTC.

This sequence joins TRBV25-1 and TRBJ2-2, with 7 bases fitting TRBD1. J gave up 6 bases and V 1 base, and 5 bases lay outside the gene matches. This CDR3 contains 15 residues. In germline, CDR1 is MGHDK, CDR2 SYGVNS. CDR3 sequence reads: CASSESDRDAGELFF. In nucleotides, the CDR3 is TGTGCCAGCAGTGAATCTGACAGGGATGCCGGGGAGCTGTTTTTT.

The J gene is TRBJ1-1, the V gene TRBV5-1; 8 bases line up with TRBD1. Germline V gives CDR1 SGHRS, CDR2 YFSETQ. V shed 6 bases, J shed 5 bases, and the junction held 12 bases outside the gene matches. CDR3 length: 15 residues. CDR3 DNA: TGCGCCAGCAACACTTCACCGACAGGGGAGACTGAAGCTTTCTTT. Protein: CASNTSPTGETEAFF.

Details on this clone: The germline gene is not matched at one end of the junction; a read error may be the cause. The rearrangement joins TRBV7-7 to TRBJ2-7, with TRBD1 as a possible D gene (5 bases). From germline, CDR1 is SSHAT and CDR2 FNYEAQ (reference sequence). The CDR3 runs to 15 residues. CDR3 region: CASSLVIGHSYEQYF. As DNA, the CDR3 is TGTGCTAGCAGCTTAGTGATCGGACACTCCTACGAGCAGTACTTC.

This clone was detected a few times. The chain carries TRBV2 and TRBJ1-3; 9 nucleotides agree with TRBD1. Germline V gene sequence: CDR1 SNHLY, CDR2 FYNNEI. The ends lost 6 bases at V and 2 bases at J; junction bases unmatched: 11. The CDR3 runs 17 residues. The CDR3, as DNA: TGTGCCAGCAGACGGGACAGGGAGGTTCTTACTGGAAACACCATATATTTT. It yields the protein CASRRDREVLTGNTIYF.

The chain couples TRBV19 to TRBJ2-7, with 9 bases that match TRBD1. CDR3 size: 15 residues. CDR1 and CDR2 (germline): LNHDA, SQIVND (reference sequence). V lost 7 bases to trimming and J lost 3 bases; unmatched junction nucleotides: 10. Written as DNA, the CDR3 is TGTGCCAGTACCACAACAGGGGGCAAACTCTACGAGCAGTACTTC. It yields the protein CASTTTGGKLYEQYF.